The entry below gives a single T cell receptor (beta chain) sequence along with its context. These data come from a study of control samples from healthy donors and cancer patients. The germline V gene has CDR1 SGHTS and CDR2 YDEGEE. Deletions cut 0 bases from V and 1 base from J, with 8 bases between. CDR3 length equals 14 residues. Generated by immunoSEQ multiplex PCR, the TCRdb table keeps only in-frame clones and is missing some. The data contain some 130,000 clones, about nine tenths of them singletons. The sequence was collected from a woman aged 45 to 65 in good health. The chain combines TRBV5-8 with TRBJ2-7; D is unresolved. The sample consisted of blood. The CDR3 loop reads CASSLERASYEQYF. The CDR3 DNA sequence: TGTGCCAGCAGCTTGGAACGGGCTTCCTACGAGCAGTACTTC.